A selection of T cell receptor beta chains follows, all from one sample in a study of blood T cell repertoires in COVID-19. Sequenced by immunoSEQ multiplex PCR; TCRdb stores in-frame clones only, minus some. Among 180,000 or so clones listed, 87% were seen once. Sequencing used peripheral blood. Every receptor here comes from a woman aged 45-59 years with acute or convalescent COVID-19. Each CDR3 is given with its conserved first and last residue. D genes are given only for firm matches. Some rows have no size entry. The others give once, few or many, or a class for an expanded clone.

size: once; D: .; V: TRBV21-1; J: TRBJ2-7; DNA: TGTGCCAGCAGCAAACAGGGGAATCGGACAGCACCTTACGAGCAGTACTTC; CDR3: CASSKQGNRTAPYEQYF
size: .; D: TRBD1; V: TRBV11-3; J: TRBJ1-6; DNA: TGTGCCAGCAGCCGACAGGGCTGGGAGTCACCCCTCCACTTT; CDR3: CASSRQGWESPLHF
size: .; D: TRBD2; V: TRBV6-5; J: TRBJ2-3; DNA: TGTGCCAGCAGCAGCGGGGGAGGCGGTGATACGCAGTATTTT; CDR3: CASSSGGGGDTQYF
size: .; D: .; V: TRBV5-4; J: TRBJ1-1; DNA: TGTGCCAGCAGGAATCCGGGACAACCGGAGGCTGAAGCTTTCTTT; CDR3: CASRNPGQPEAEAFF
size: .; D: TRBD1; V: TRBV19; J: TRBJ1-2; DNA: TGTGCCAGTAGTAGGCGGACAGGGTTGGATGGCTACACCTTC; CDR3: CASSRRTGLDGYTF
size: .; D: TRBD1; V: TRBV6-2/TRBV6-3; J: TRBJ1-5; DNA: TGTGCCAGCAGCCCCTCGGGGACAGGGATACAGCCCCAGCATTTT; CDR3: CASSPSGTGIQPQHF
size: .; D: .; V: TRBV11-3; J: TRBJ2-3; DNA: TGTGCCAGCAGCCCTTTCAGTTCGGGTGACCTCGTGGATACGCAGTATTTT; CDR3: CASSPFSSGDLVDTQYF
size: .; D: .; V: TRBV24-1; J: TRBJ2-2; DNA: TGTGCCACCAGTGATCCAGGTCACCGGGGAGCTGTTTTT; CDR3: CATSDPGHRGAVF
size: .; D: TRBD2; V: TRBV2; J: TRBJ2-1; DNA: TGTGCCAGCCGCGGGAGGTTAACCTACAATGAGCAGTTCTTC; CDR3: CASRGRLTYNEQFF
size: .; D: .; V: TRBV4-2; J: TRBJ2-5; DNA: TGTGCCAGCAGCCAACGGTTCCAAGAGACCCAGTACTTC; CDR3: CASSQRFQETQYF
size: .; D: .; V: TRBV29-1; J: TRBJ1-2; DNA: TGCAGCGTTGATACGCAGGGTGCGAATGGCTACACCTTC; CDR3: CSVDTQGANGYTF
size: .; D: TRBD1; V: TRBV5-1; J: TRBJ1-2; DNA: TGCGCCAGCAGCCCTCGGACAGGGGAGAGCTATGGCTACACCTTC; CDR3: CASSPRTGESYGYTF
size: .; D: .; V: TRBV30; J: TRBJ1-6; DNA: TGTGCCTGGAGTAGCGGGGGCGATTCACCCCTCCACTTT; CDR3: CAWSSGGDSPLHF
size: .; D: TRBD1; V: TRBV30; J: TRBJ1-1; DNA: TGTGCCTGGACGGACAGGGCCTGGGGGACTGAAGCTTTCTTT; CDR3: CAWTDRAWGTEAFF
size: .; D: TRBD1; V: TRBV19; J: TRBJ1-5; DNA: TGTGCCAGTAGTCGACAGGACAGGGATAAGGTTCAGCCCCAGCATTTT; CDR3: CASSRQDRDKVQPQHF
size: .; D: .; V: TRBV9; J: TRBJ1-2; DNA: TGTGCCAGCAGCGTAGCTTTGGGGCACGACTATGGCTACACCTTC; CDR3: CASSVALGHDYGYTF
size: .; D: .; V: TRBV7-3; J: TRBJ2-2; DNA: TGTGCCAGCAGGGACAGATTGGGGGAGCTGTTTTTT; CDR3: CASRDRLGELFF
size: .; D: .; V: TRBV6-5; J: TRBJ1-2; DNA: TGTGCCAGCAGGCCACAGGCGGCGGTTGGCTACACCTTC; CDR3: CASRPQAAVGYTF
size: .; D: TRBD1; V: TRBV7-6; J: TRBJ2-7; DNA: TGTGCCAGCAGCTTAGAGTCAGGGGGCTACGAGCAGTACTTC; CDR3: CASSLESGGYEQYF
size: .; D: .; V: TRBV19; J: TRBJ1-2; DNA: TGTGCCAGTAGTCTACAGGGATTTAGGGAGTCTAACTATGGCTACACCTTC; CDR3: CASSLQGFRESNYGYTF
size: .; D: TRBD2; V: TRBV3-1/TRBV3-2; J: TRBJ2-1; DNA: TGTGCCAGCAGCCCCTCGGGACTAGGTGTAGATGAGCAGTTCTTC; CDR3: CASSPSGLGVDEQFF
size: .; D: .; V: TRBV30; J: TRBJ2-5; DNA: TGTGCCTGGAGCGGCAGGGAGACCCAGTACTTC; CDR3: CAWSGRETQYF
size: .; D: .; V: TRBV25-1; J: TRBJ2-3; DNA: TGTGCCAGCAGCCGCTTATTTGTCCTAGGCACAGATACGCAGTATTTT; CDR3: CASSRLFVLGTDTQYF
size: .; D: TRBD2; V: TRBV27; J: TRBJ2-7; DNA: TGTGCCAGCAGCACCGGTAGCGGGAGTGCGGACGAGCAGTACTTC; CDR3: CASSTGSGSADEQYF
size: .; D: TRBD2; V: TRBV12-3/TRBV12-4; J: TRBJ2-2; DNA: TGTGCCAGCAGCTCGGGGGGGACCGGGGAGCTGTTTTTT; CDR3: CASSSGGTGELFF
size: .; D: TRBD2; V: TRBV12-5; J: TRBJ2-1; DNA: TGTGCTAGTGGTCCACGACTAGCCAAGAATGAGCAGTTCTTC; CDR3: CASGPRLAKNEQFF
size: .; D: .; V: TRBV24-1; J: TRBJ1-3; DNA: TGTGCCACCAGTGATTCAGACTCTGGAAACACCATATATTTT; CDR3: CATSDSDSGNTIYF
size: .; D: .; V: TRBV12-3/TRBV12-4; J: TRBJ1-2; DNA: TGTGCCAGCACGGCCAGGGTTGATGGCTACACCTTC; CDR3: CASTARVDGYTF
size: .; D: TRBD2; V: TRBV30; J: TRBJ2-2; DNA: TGTGCCTGGCGGTTGCTAGCGGTGAACACCGGGGAGCTGTTTTTT; CDR3: CAWRLLAVNTGELFF
size: .; D: .; V: TRBV7-2; J: TRBJ2-5; DNA: TGTGCCAGCAGCTTAAACAGCCAAGAGACCCAGTACTTC; CDR3: CASSLNSQETQYF
size: once; D: .; V: TRBV28; J: TRBJ1-5; DNA: TGTGCCAGCAGTTTATTCGCCGGTACCAATCAGCCCCAGCATTTT; CDR3: CASSLFAGTNQPQHF
size: .; D: TRBD1; V: TRBV6-1; J: TRBJ1-2; DNA: TGTGCCAGCAGTGAAACTCCGGACAGGGGGCTTTTAGGCTACACCTTC; CDR3: CASSETPDRGLLGYTF
size: .; D: .; V: TRBV12-5; J: TRBJ1-6; DNA: TGTGCTAGTGGGTCAGGGGCTGCACCCCTCCACTTT; CDR3: CASGSGAAPLHF
size: few; D: .; V: TRBV24-1; J: TRBJ2-1; DNA: TGTGCCACCAGTGATTTGTCAGACAACTACAATGAGCAGTTCTTC; CDR3: CATSDLSDNYNEQFF
size: .; D: .; V: TRBV3-1/TRBV3-2; J: TRBJ1-1; DNA: TGTGCCAGCAGCCAAGGAGGGAGGGAGACTGAAGCTTTCTTT; CDR3: CASSQGGRETEAFF
size: .; D: TRBD2; V: TRBV6-6; J: TRBJ2-1; DNA: TGTGCCAGCACTCTCGGGGCGGGAGGAATAGCGAATGAGCAGTTCTTC; CDR3: CASTLGAGGIANEQFF
size: .; D: .; V: TRBV6-4; J: TRBJ1-2; DNA: TGTGCCAGCAGTCTTTCAGGGTCGCATGGCTACACCTTC; CDR3: CASSLSGSHGYTF
size: .; D: TRBD1; V: TRBV4-1; J: TRBJ1-2; DNA: TGCGCCAGCAGCCATGCTGACAGGGAAGTCTATGGCTACACCTTC; CDR3: CASSHADREVYGYTF
size: .; D: .; V: TRBV29-1; J: TRBJ1-5; DNA: TGCAGCGCCCTAAGAATAACCTCAGGGCCCCAGCATTTT; CDR3: CSALRITSGPQHF
size: .; D: .; V: TRBV10-2; J: TRBJ2-3; DNA: TGCGCCAGCAGCGGGTGGCAGCGGCTCACAGATACGCAGTATTTT; CDR3: CASSGWQRLTDTQYF
size: .; D: TRBD2; V: TRBV30; J: TRBJ2-3; DNA: TGTGCCTGGGTACTAGCGGGGGGAGATACGCAGTATTTT; CDR3: CAWVLAGGDTQYF
size: .; D: TRBD1; V: TRBV18; J: TRBJ1-2; DNA: TGTGCCAGCTCCGCGGGACAGGGGGCGAGTCTTGGCTACACCTTC; CDR3: CASSAGQGASLGYTF
size: .; D: .; V: TRBV7-9; J: TRBJ1-1; DNA: TGTGCCAGCAGCGGACCCGGGACACCGAACACTGAAGCTTTCTTT; CDR3: CASSGPGTPNTEAFF
size: .; D: .; V: TRBV29-1; J: TRBJ1-2; DNA: TGCAGCGTGACAGGTCCTTATGGCTACACCTTC; CDR3: CSVTGPYGYTF
size: once; D: .; V: TRBV19; J: TRBJ1-6; DNA: TGTGCCAGTAGTGTACAGGGTATTTGGGATAATTCACCCCTCCACTTT; CDR3: CASSVQGIWDNSPLHF
size: .; D: .; V: TRBV7-6; J: TRBJ2-5; DNA: TGTGCCAGCAGCTCCCGCCAAGAGACCCAGTACTTC; CDR3: CASSSRQETQYF
size: .; D: TRBD1; V: TRBV14; J: TRBJ2-7; DNA: TGTGCCAGCAGCCCGGCAGGGGGTAGCTACGAGCAGTACTTC; CDR3: CASSPAGGSYEQYF
size: .; D: TRBD2; V: TRBV7-8; J: TRBJ2-6; DNA: TGTGCCAGCAGCTTTTCGGGGGGATACGGGGCCAACGTCCTGACTTTC; CDR3: CASSFSGGYGANVLTF